The 28 T cell receptor beta chains presented below share a single source sample, sequenced in a study of CD8 T cells in Susac syndrome. When the RNA was reverse transcribed, random hexamers were used with an input of roughly 0.45 to 1 ug. Each CDR3 protein is one row after TCRdb ran MiXCR on the immunoSEQ multiplex PCR reads. Of approximately 170,000 distinct CDR3 sequences listed, 92% are singletons. Sequencing was done on a sample of CD4+ T cells from PBMCs. The receptor source for this set is a human donor in good health.

V and J are TRBV30 and TRBJ1-1; D gene unclear. The CDR3 length is 13 residues. The V and J ends lost 0 bases and 4 bases respectively, with 9 bases between them. Per the germline V gene, CDR1 is GTSNPN and CDR2 is SVGIG (reference sequence). The CDR3 loop is CAWSVWDGTEAFF. The CDR3 DNA is TGTGCCTGGAGTGTATGGGATGGCACTGAAGCTTTCTTT.

This clonotype was seen a handful of times. This chain connects TRBV19 to TRBJ2-6, with 8 bases lining up with TRBD1. Losses at the gene ends were 6 bases for V and 0 bases for J; bases not matched to a gene: 7. CDR1 and CDR2 from the germline V gene are LNHDA and SQIVND (reference sequence). The CDR3 consists of 17 residues. This CDR3 reads CASRSTGADSGANVLTF. The CDR3 DNA is TGTGCCAGTAGATCGACAGGGGCCGACTCTGGGGCCAACGTCCTGACTTTC.

The chain links TRBV29-1 to TRBJ1-2; D call uncertain. This CDR3 region has 14 residues. In germline, CDR1 is SQVTM, CDR2 ANQGSEA. V lost 6 bases and J 1 base, leaving 15 bases between the germline ends. The CDR3 DNA is TGCAGCGTCCACAAACGGGATCGTAACTATGGCTACACCTTC. It translates to CSVHKRDRNYGYTF. The complete variable domain, with remaining parts taken from reference TRBV29-1 and TRBJ1-2, reads SAVISQKPSRDICQRGTSLTIQCQVDSQVTMMFWYRQQPGQSLTLIATANQGSEATYESGFVIDKFPISRPNLTFSTLTVSNMSPEDSSIYLCSVHKRDRNYGYTFGSGTRLTVV.

The V and J genes are TRBV10-1 and TRBJ2-1; 8 bases match TRBD2. V gave up 3 bases and J gave up 1 base; unmatched junction bases: 14. This CDR3 spans 19 amino acids. From germline, CDR1 is WNHNN and CDR2 SYGVQD (reference sequence). CDR3: CASSEVIAGRKGSYNEQFF. In DNA, the CDR3 is TGCGCCAGCAGTGAAGTAATAGCGGGACGAAAAGGGTCCTACAATGAGCAGTTCTTC.

The genes are TRBV6-5 and TRBJ2-7, with 7 nucleotides matching TRBD1. Germline CDR1 is MNHEY and CDR2 is SVGAGI. J was trimmed by 4 bases and V by 0 bases; bases with no gene match: 3. The CDR3 spans 14 residues. The DNA of the CDR3 is TGTGCCAGCAGTTACTCTGGACAGGTGTACGAGCAGTACTTC. It translates to CASSYSGQVYEQYF.

The CDR3 spells CASSQDPAKGQQYF. For the CDR3, the DNA is TGTGCCAGCAGCCAAGATCCCGCGAAGGGTCAGCAGTACTTC. The genes are TRBV3-1 and TRBJ2-7; the D is unclear. The CDR3 sequence is 14 residues long. The germline CDR1 and CDR2 sequences are LGHDT and YNNKEL (reference sequence). The V gene lost 0 bases and the J gene lost 8 bases, with 14 bases spanning the gap.

This chain uses TRBV3-1 with TRBJ2-6; D uncertain. Germline V gene data show CDR1 as LGHDT and CDR2 as YNNKEL (reference sequence). Trimming took off 7 bases at V and 1 base at J, with 5 bases between the two ends. This CDR3 is 13 amino acids long. The CDR3 bases are TGTGCCAGCACTTCGTCTGGGGCCAACGTCCTGACTTTC. Protein: CASTSSGANVLTF.

CDR3 in DNA: TGTGCCAGCAGAGCCCCAGGAGGGTCAGATACGCAGTATTTT. The encoded protein is CASRAPGGSDTQYF. The V call is TRBV2, the J call TRBJ2-3, with a tentative D call TRBD2 (6 bases). V gave up 6 bases and J gave up 4 bases, with 14 bases separating them. The germline CDR1 and CDR2 sequences are SNHLY and FYNNEI. The CDR3 consists of 14 residues.

The chain uses TRBV7-9 and TRBJ2-6; D gene unclear. The CDR3 contains 15 residues. V lost 1 base and J 0 bases, leaving 4 bases between the germline ends. The germline gives CDR1 SEHNR, CDR2 FQNEAQ (reference sequence). The CDR3 nucleotides are TGTGCCAGCAGCTTAGGACGCTCTGGGGCCAACGTCCTGACTTTC. Residues: CASSLGRSGANVLTF.

The V call is TRBV9, the J call TRBJ2-2; 14 positions agree with TRBD2. With V trimmed by 3 bases and J by 6 bases, 4 bases remained unmatched. In germline, CDR1 is SGDLS, CDR2 YYNGEE. This CDR3 region has 16 residues. The CDR3 DNA reads TGTGCCAGCAGCGGACCGGGACTAGCGGGAGCCGGGGAGCTGTTTTTT. Protein: CASSGPGLAGAGELFF.

J is TRBJ2-5 and V is TRBV15, with D possibly being TRBD2 (6 bases). Germline V gene sequence: CDR1 LNHNV, CDR2 YYDKDF (reference sequence). This CDR3 is built from 16 residues. Trimming removed 7 bases from V and 0 bases from J, with 18 bases in between. The CDR3 nucleotides are TGTGCCACCACTCCCGGTGCAGGGAGGAACCAAGAGACCCAGTACTTC. This sequence encodes CATTPGAGRNQETQYF.

CDR3 amino acids: CASSLGTEGNQPQHF. The CDR3 DNA sequence: TGCGCCAGCAGCTTGGGGACAGAAGGAAATCAGCCCCAGCATTTT. J is TRBJ1-5 and V is TRBV5-1; TRBD1 might be the D (6 bases). The length of the CDR3 is 15 residues. With 0 bases removed from V and 4 bases from J, the gap between germline ends came to 11 bases. Germline CDR1 is SGHRS and CDR2 is YFSETQ.

The chain employs TRBV5-1 and TRBJ2-5; D remains ambiguous. V was shortened by 4 bases and J by 4 bases, with 14 bases between the two germline ends. This CDR3 region has 14 residues. Germline CDR1 is SGHRS and CDR2 is YFSETQ. This CDR3 is CASSGGPQGETQYF. The CDR3 coding sequence is TGCGCCAGCAGCGGCGGCCCCCAAGGAGAGACCCAGTACTTC.

This chain connects TRBV2 to TRBJ2-5; D may match TRBD1 or TRBD2 (6 bases each). Germline CDR1 reads SNHLY; CDR2 reads FYNNEI. V was clipped by 8 bases and J by 1 base, with 8 bases between them. The CDR3 spans 12 residues. The CDR3, as DNA: TGTGCCAGCGGGGGGCTCCAAGAGACCCAGTACTTC. Protein product: CASGGLQETQYF.

The J gene is TRBJ1-1, the V gene TRBV7-9; D might be TRBD1 (6 bases). The CDR3 covers 14 residues. Germline lookup yields CDR1 SEHNR and CDR2 FQNEAQ (reference sequence). Trimming took off 5 bases at V and 4 bases at J, with 14 bases between the two ends. This chain's CDR3 is CASSTQGRRTEAFF. The CDR3, as DNA: TGTGCCAGCAGCACTCAGGGGAGACGCACTGAAGCTTTCTTT. Variable domain in full (rest from reference TRBV7-9 and TRBJ1-1): DTGVSQNPRHKITKRGQNVTFRCDPISEHNRLYWYRQTLGQGPEFLTYFQNEAQLEKSRLLSDRFSAERPKGSFSTLEIQRTEQGDSAMYLCASSTQGRRTEAFFGQGTRLTVV.

The V call is TRBV4-1, the J call TRBJ2-1; D is unclear. This CDR3 has 14 residues. The V and J ends lost 1 base and 2 bases respectively, with 6 bases between them. Germline-derived CDR1 and CDR2 are MGHRA and YSYEKL. The CDR3 spells CASSQVFTYNEQFF. In DNA form, the CDR3 reads TGCGCCAGCAGCCAAGTTTTCACCTACAATGAGCAGTTCTTC.

The V and J genes are TRBV30 and TRBJ1-6; D ambiguous. The CDR3 covers 16 residues. V shed 0 bases and J shed 2 bases, with 11 bases lying between them. CDR1 is GTSNPN and CDR2 is SVGIG in the germline V gene (reference sequence). Here the CDR3 DNA reads TGTGCCTGGAGTGTAGGCGGGCAGCCCTATAATTCACCCCTCCACTTT. Translated, it gives CAWSVGGQPYNSPLHF.

This rearrangement joins TRBV28 to TRBJ2-7; perhaps TRBD1 as D (6 bases). The V end lost 5 bases, the J end lost 2 bases, and 13 bases lay between the germline ends. The CDR3 has 14 amino acids. Germline V lookup: CDR1 MDHEN, CDR2 SYDVKM. As DNA, the CDR3 is TGTGCCAGCAGTCAGCCGGGACATCCCTACGAGCAGTACTTC. This encodes CASSQPGHPYEQYF.

The chain carries TRBV12-5 and TRBJ1-1; weak D call: TRBD1 (5 bases). Germline V gene data show CDR1 as LGHNT and CDR2 as FRNRAP. This CDR3 has 18 residues. Between the trimmed V and J ends, which lost 2 bases and 3 bases, there was a span of 22 bases. As DNA, the CDR3 is TGTGCTAGTGGTTTGACGACGGGGTCCCGGGACGGCCACACTGAAGCTTTCTTT. This gives the protein CASGLTTGSRDGHTEAFF.

The rearrangement links TRBV12-3 or TRBV12-4 to TRBJ2-1; D is ambiguous. The V end lost 6 bases, the J end lost 5 bases, and 5 bases lay between the germline ends. This CDR3 spans 11 amino acids. The DNA for the CDR3 is TGTGCCAGCAGATACAACAATGAGCAGTTCTTC. Encoded protein: CASRYNNEQFF.

The chain uses TRBV7-2 and TRBJ2-2, with 7 bases identical to TRBD1. From germline, CDR1 is SGHTA and CDR2 FQGNSA. The CDR3 length is 15 residues. J was trimmed by 2 bases and V by 4 bases; bases with no gene match: 4. CDR3 region: CASSSTGTNTGELFF. The DNA for the CDR3 is TGTGCCAGCAGCTCGACAGGGACCAACACCGGGGAGCTGTTTTTT.

CDR3 sequence (DNA): TGTGCCTGGAGTGTAATGGCAGGCGGTAACTATGGCTACACCTTC. Its translation: CAWSVMAGGNYGYTF. The chain joins TRBV30 to TRBJ1-2, with D unclear. Deletions cut 0 bases from V and 1 base from J, with 12 bases between. This CDR3 contains 15 residues. Germline V gene sequence: CDR1 GTSNPN, CDR2 SVGIG (reference sequence).

V is TRBV11-2 and J is TRBJ2-5; possibly TRBD1 for D (6 bases). Between the trimmed V and J ends, which lost 5 bases and 2 bases, there was a span of 12 bases. The germline CDR1 and CDR2 sequences are SGHAT and FQNNGV. The CDR3 extends over 14 amino acids. The CDR3 DNA reads as TGTGCCAGCAGCCCCGCAGGGGTGCAAGAGACCCAGTACTTC. Translation gives CASSPAGVQETQYF.

V gene TRBV20-1 combines with J gene TRBJ2-5; possible D gene TRBD1, 6 bases. Trimming removed 5 bases at V and 0 bases at J, with 13 bases between. The CDR3 is 14 residues long. Per the germline V gene, CDR1 is DFQATT and CDR2 is SNEGSKA (reference sequence). CDR3 in DNA: TGCAGTGCTGAACCGGGACACTACCAAGAGACCCAGTACTTC. It translates to CSAEPGHYQETQYF.

Here the CDR3 DNA reads TGTGCCAGCAGCGTCCGACGGGGCGACGGCTGGAGAAGCGAGCAGTACTTC. Translation gives CASSVRRGDGWRSEQYF. The V call is TRBV5-4, the J call TRBJ2-7; D is perhaps TRBD1 or TRBD2 (5 bases each). V lost 4 bases, J lost 6 bases, and 26 bases lay in between. The CDR3 sequence is 17 residues long. The germline V gene encodes CDR1 SGHNT and CDR2 YYREEE (reference sequence).

The rearrangement uses TRBV29-1 and TRBJ2-1; D gene unclear. The CDR3 runs to 14 residues. Trimming left V 1 base short and J 0 bases short, with 7 bases between. CDR1 is SQVTM and CDR2 is ANQGSEA in the germline V gene. CDR3 in amino acids: CSVEGSSSYNEQFF. DNA for the CDR3: TGCAGCGTTGAAGGATCCAGCTCCTACAATGAGCAGTTCTTC.

This clonotype was seen only once. This rearrangement joins TRBV19 to TRBJ2-7, with D possibly TRBD2 on 5 matching bases. There are 15 residues in the CDR3. Trimming left V 9 bases short and J 3 bases short, with 21 bases between. Germline-derived CDR1 and CDR2 are LNHDA and SQIVND (reference sequence). Here the CDR3 reads CASAWFIGVDYEQYF. DNA for the CDR3: TGTGCCAGCGCTTGGTTCATCGGGGTCGACTACGAGCAGTACTTC.

The chain couples TRBV6-2 or TRBV6-3 to TRBJ1-1, with 10 positions matching TRBD1. The germline gives CDR1 MNHEY, CDR2 SVGEGT. The CDR3 consists of 13 residues. V dropped 5 bases and J dropped 12; count of bases not matched to a gene: 9. The CDR3 region is CASSLPGQGRTFF. DNA for the CDR3: TGTGCCAGCAGTCTGCCGGGACAGGGGAGAACTTTCTTT.